This T cell receptor beta chain was sequenced for a study of response to subunit inactivated influenza vaccine. Notes on the study in general: The authors put forward the suggestion that each seasonal influenza vaccination may bring in only a limited number of new T cells.

Comment on this clonotype: No antigen is known for it.

CDR1 and CDR2 (germline): DFQATT, SNEGSKA (reference sequence). The trim removed 3 bases at V and 8 bases at J, leaving 12 bases unmatched. The CDR3 is 15 amino acids. TCRdb redid the calling of the RT-PCR reads with MiXCR, one entry per CDR3 protein. Among around 480,000 distinct CDR3 sequences listed, roughly 9.7% were seen once. The origin of this receptor is a man aged 50 to 59 who received an inactivated influenza vaccine. The V gene is TRBV20-1, the J gene TRBJ2-1, with 8 bases fitting TRBD1. This specimen consisted of PBMCs from blood, obtained about 40 days after vaccination. DNA for the CDR3: TGCAGTGCTAGGGCGACAGGGGAACTCTTCGATGAGCAGTTCTTC. Protein sequence: CSARATGELFDEQFF.